The source of this T cell receptor (beta chain) is a study of identifying expanded T cells in peripheral blood. Healthy donors had no documented immune events, such as infections, while sampled. This clone appeared once. Antigen unknown. TCRdb's table, derived via immunoSEQ multiplex PCR, lists solely in-frame clones and lacks some. Here the sample spans roughly 75,000 clones, around 90% being singletons. V lost 0 bases, J lost 9 bases, and 14 bases stayed unmatched. Per germline, CDR1 MGHRA and CDR2 YSYEKL. The CDR3 runs 17 residues. Study-level results: Differentially abundant clones: roughly 1.3 between replicates, about 16 at approximately 14 days, around 20 at four.

The source of this sequence is a person between 18 and 75 years old in good health. Sequenced sample: blood. The genes are TRBV4-1 and TRBJ2-1; 7 bases fit TRBD2. CDR3 DNA: TGCGCCAGCAGCCAAGATGTTCGGACTAGAGTTTACGGTGAGCAGTTCTTC. Amino acid sequence: CASSQDVRTRVYGEQFF.